These T cell receptor beta chains were read from a single sample in a study of shared clonotypes between healthy human individuals. Method: immunoSEQ multiplex PCR; TCRdb's copy keeps in-frame clones and lacks some. The repertoire includes 1,100,000 or so clones, 70% to 80% of them detected once, and around 0.47% sits in the top ten. The sequenced sample consisted of memory CD4+ T cells from PBMCs. The source of these receptors is a man between 18 and 35 years old in good health. Some clones in this sample may be carry-over from other donors' samples. CDR3s include the opening cysteine and the closing phenylalanine or tryptophan. Each record gives: D gene, V gene, clone size, J gene, CDR3 DNA, CDR3 protein. A D gene is named only where the DNA matches it firmly. Rows may omit the clone size; those that give it use once, few, many or a size class.

d_gene: .; v_gene: TRBV7-9; abundance: .; j_gene: TRBJ1-2; CDR3nt: TGTGCCAGCAGCTTAGGGGTGAACTATGGCTACACCTTC; CDR3aa: CASSLGVNYGYTF
d_gene: .; v_gene: TRBV5-1; abundance: .; j_gene: TRBJ1-1; CDR3nt: TGCGCCAGCAGCTTGGGGGCTGGGGGCACTGAAGCTTTCTTT; CDR3aa: CASSLGAGGTEAFF
d_gene: TRBD2; v_gene: TRBV9; abundance: .; j_gene: TRBJ2-2; CDR3nt: TGTGCCAGCAGCGCTCAGGTGGCGGGAGGTATCACCGGGGAGCTGTTTTTT; CDR3aa: CASSAQVAGGITGELFF
d_gene: .; v_gene: TRBV28; abundance: .; j_gene: TRBJ2-7; CDR3nt: TGTGCCAGCAGTACCCGGGCAGTTAGCTCCTACGAGCAGTACTTC; CDR3aa: CASSTRAVSSYEQYF
d_gene: .; v_gene: TRBV11-3; abundance: .; j_gene: TRBJ2-4; CDR3nt: TGTGCCAGCATCCCCGAGGGCGCACAACGGGACATTCAGTACTTC; CDR3aa: CASIPEGAQRDIQYF
d_gene: .; v_gene: TRBV19; abundance: .; j_gene: TRBJ2-3; CDR3nt: TGTGCCAGTAGCAACCAGGGTAGCACAGATACGCAGTATTTT; CDR3aa: CASSNQGSTDTQYF
d_gene: .; v_gene: TRBV5-1; abundance: .; j_gene: TRBJ2-7; CDR3nt: TGCGCCAGCAGCTCCGTGGGACACTCCTACGAGCAGTACTTC; CDR3aa: CASSSVGHSYEQYF
d_gene: .; v_gene: TRBV14; abundance: .; j_gene: TRBJ2-7; CDR3nt: TGTGCCAGCAGCCAAGCTAGAGAGTACTACGAGCAGTACTTC; CDR3aa: CASSQAREYYEQYF
d_gene: TRBD2; v_gene: TRBV7-6; abundance: .; j_gene: TRBJ2-3; CDR3nt: TGTGCCAGCAGCAAGGGGGCTAGCGGGAGGTATCGAGATACGCAGTATTTT; CDR3aa: CASSKGASGRYRDTQYF
d_gene: .; v_gene: TRBV7-2; abundance: few; j_gene: TRBJ2-7; CDR3nt: TGTGCCAGCAGCTTAAGCGCGGGGACCTACGAGCAGTACTTC; CDR3aa: CASSLSAGTYEQYF
d_gene: TRBD1; v_gene: TRBV9; abundance: .; j_gene: TRBJ1-2; CDR3nt: TGTGCCAGCAGCGCCGCTCCTACAGGGGGTTTAGGCTACACCTTC; CDR3aa: CASSAAPTGGLGYTF
d_gene: .; v_gene: TRBV28; abundance: .; j_gene: TRBJ1-2; CDR3nt: TGTGCCAGCAGTTTATCAGGGGCAGCCTATGGCTACACCTTC; CDR3aa: CASSLSGAAYGYTF
d_gene: TRBD1; v_gene: TRBV5-5; abundance: .; j_gene: TRBJ2-5; CDR3nt: TGTGCCAGCAGCTTCGAGGGGGCAGGTGGCCAAGAGACCCAGTACTTC; CDR3aa: CASSFEGAGGQETQYF
d_gene: .; v_gene: TRBV7-2; abundance: .; j_gene: TRBJ2-7; CDR3nt: TGTGCCAGCAGCTTCGGGGAGTCGGGGTACGAGCAGTACTTC; CDR3aa: CASSFGESGYEQYF
d_gene: .; v_gene: TRBV5-1; abundance: .; j_gene: TRBJ2-3; CDR3nt: TGCGCCAGCAGCTTTAGCGGTCGCACAGATACGCAGTATTTT; CDR3aa: CASSFSGRTDTQYF
d_gene: TRBD1; v_gene: TRBV7-9; abundance: many; j_gene: TRBJ1-4; CDR3nt: TGTGCCAGCAGCTTCATTAACAGGGGTGAAAAACTGTTTTTT; CDR3aa: CASSFINRGEKLFF
d_gene: TRBD2; v_gene: TRBV28; abundance: .; j_gene: TRBJ2-3; CDR3nt: TGTGCCAGCAGTTTTTCAAGGGGAGGGGACACAGATACGCAGTATTTT; CDR3aa: CASSFSRGGDTDTQYF
d_gene: .; v_gene: TRBV4-2; abundance: .; j_gene: TRBJ2-4; CDR3nt: TGTGCCAGCAGCCAAGATTGGACAAAAAACATTCAGTACTTC; CDR3aa: CASSQDWTKNIQYF
d_gene: .; v_gene: TRBV6-6; abundance: .; j_gene: TRBJ1-4; CDR3nt: TGTGCCACCCGACAGGCAGGGGAAAAACTGTTTTTT; CDR3aa: CATRQAGEKLFF
d_gene: .; v_gene: TRBV5-1; abundance: .; j_gene: TRBJ1-1; CDR3nt: TGCGCCAGCAGCTTGGTCGGAAGAGGTTCCACTGAAGCTTTCTTT; CDR3aa: CASSLVGRGSTEAFF
d_gene: TRBD1; v_gene: TRBV7-2; abundance: .; j_gene: TRBJ2-1; CDR3nt: TGTGCCAGCAGCTTAATCGGGACAGGTAGCAGGGAGTTCTTC; CDR3aa: CASSLIGTGSREFF
d_gene: .; v_gene: TRBV28; abundance: many; j_gene: TRBJ2-7; CDR3nt: TGTGCCAGCAGTTTAAGGGGGACACTCTCCTACGAGCAGTACTTC; CDR3aa: CASSLRGTLSYEQYF
d_gene: .; v_gene: TRBV28; abundance: .; j_gene: TRBJ1-1; CDR3nt: TGTGCCAGCAGGAACATACAGGGAAACACTGAAGCTTTCTTT; CDR3aa: CASRNIQGNTEAFF
d_gene: TRBD2; v_gene: TRBV29-1; abundance: .; j_gene: TRBJ2-3; CDR3nt: TGCAGCGTTGTTGCGGGAGTGGATACGCAGTATTTT; CDR3aa: CSVVAGVDTQYF
d_gene: .; v_gene: TRBV4-3; abundance: .; j_gene: TRBJ1-3; CDR3nt: TGCGCCAGCAGCCAAGGGTCCATCTCTGGAAACACCATATATTTT; CDR3aa: CASSQGSISGNTIYF
d_gene: .; v_gene: TRBV29-1; abundance: .; j_gene: TRBJ2-5; CDR3nt: TGCAGCGTCCCCTGGCTGATAAAAGAGACCCAGTACTTC; CDR3aa: CSVPWLIKETQYF
d_gene: TRBD2; v_gene: TRBV29-1; abundance: .; j_gene: TRBJ2-3; CDR3nt: TGCAGCGTTTTGAGGCTAGCGGGATCTGGAGATACGCAGTATTTT; CDR3aa: CSVLRLAGSGDTQYF
d_gene: .; v_gene: TRBV5-1; abundance: once; j_gene: TRBJ2-7; CDR3nt: TGCGCCAGCAGCCTCTCAAACCAGGGCTACGAGCAGTACTTC; CDR3aa: CASSLSNQGYEQYF
d_gene: .; v_gene: TRBV5-4; abundance: .; j_gene: TRBJ2-4; CDR3nt: TGTGCCAGCAGCTTCCCGGACGGATTGGGTATTCAGTACTTC; CDR3aa: CASSFPDGLGIQYF
d_gene: .; v_gene: TRBV6-5; abundance: .; j_gene: TRBJ1-5; CDR3nt: TGTGCCAGCAGGCCGGGACGTTGGTATCAGCCCCAGCATTTT; CDR3aa: CASRPGRWYQPQHF
d_gene: .; v_gene: TRBV14; abundance: .; j_gene: TRBJ2-1; CDR3nt: TGTGCCAGCAGCCAAGGTCCCGCGGCCTACAATGAGCAGTTCTTC; CDR3aa: CASSQGPAAYNEQFF
d_gene: .; v_gene: TRBV2; abundance: .; j_gene: TRBJ1-1; CDR3nt: TGTGCCAGCAGGAGAAAGGCGAACACTGAAGCTTTCTTT; CDR3aa: CASRRKANTEAFF
d_gene: .; v_gene: TRBV6-1; abundance: .; j_gene: TRBJ1-3; CDR3nt: TGTGCCAGCAGTGAAGCGGGCCCGGGCTCTGGAAACACCATATATTTT; CDR3aa: CASSEAGPGSGNTIYF
d_gene: .; v_gene: TRBV10-3; abundance: .; j_gene: TRBJ2-7; CDR3nt: TGTGCCATCAGTGAGGGAGGGTTAGGCACCTACGAGCAGTACTTC; CDR3aa: CAISEGGLGTYEQYF
d_gene: .; v_gene: TRBV7-2; abundance: .; j_gene: TRBJ1-1; CDR3nt: TGTGCCAGCAGCTTCGTCCCGGGGGCTGAAGCTTTCTTT; CDR3aa: CASSFVPGAEAFF
d_gene: TRBD2; v_gene: TRBV6-1; abundance: .; j_gene: TRBJ2-3; CDR3nt: TGTGCCAGCAGCCCAGCGGGGGGCACAGATACGCAGTATTTT; CDR3aa: CASSPAGGTDTQYF
d_gene: .; v_gene: TRBV29-1; abundance: .; j_gene: TRBJ1-1; CDR3nt: TGCAGTTGGGGGGGCTTGAACACTGAAGCTTTCTTT; CDR3aa: CSWGGLNTEAFF
d_gene: TRBD2; v_gene: TRBV28; abundance: once; j_gene: TRBJ2-1; CDR3nt: TGTGCCAGCAGTACGTACCTAGCGGAGCGTTACAATGAGCAGTTCTTC; CDR3aa: CASSTYLAERYNEQFF
d_gene: TRBD1; v_gene: TRBV7-2; abundance: .; j_gene: TRBJ2-3; CDR3nt: TGTGCCAGCAGCCATCAACTGACAGGGCTTACAGATACGCAGTATTTT; CDR3aa: CASSHQLTGLTDTQYF
d_gene: .; v_gene: TRBV5-1; abundance: .; j_gene: TRBJ2-2; CDR3nt: TGCGCCAGCAGCCCCGGAGGACACACCGGGGAGCTGTTTTTT; CDR3aa: CASSPGGHTGELFF
d_gene: .; v_gene: TRBV2; abundance: .; j_gene: TRBJ2-2; CDR3nt: TGTGCCAGCAGTGGACCCCTCAGGGATCGGGGCACCGGGGAGCTGTTTTTT; CDR3aa: CASSGPLRDRGTGELFF
d_gene: TRBD2; v_gene: TRBV11-2; abundance: once; j_gene: TRBJ2-7; CDR3nt: TGTGCCAGCAGCTTGTCACCCCTAGCGGGTCACGAGCAGTACTTC; CDR3aa: CASSLSPLAGHEQYF
d_gene: .; v_gene: TRBV4-1; abundance: .; j_gene: TRBJ2-2; CDR3nt: TGCGCCAGCAGCCAAGATCAGCGCCCCAACACCGGGGAGCTGTTTTTT; CDR3aa: CASSQDQRPNTGELFF
d_gene: .; v_gene: TRBV21-1; abundance: .; j_gene: TRBJ1-5; CDR3nt: TGTGCCAGTACAGGGGGCAAGCAGCCCCAGCATTTT; CDR3aa: CASTGGKQPQHF
d_gene: TRBD1; v_gene: TRBV7-9; abundance: .; j_gene: TRBJ2-1; CDR3nt: TGTGCCGTCACAGGGGGTCGCAATGAGCAGTTCTTC; CDR3aa: CAVTGGRNEQFF
d_gene: .; v_gene: TRBV29-1; abundance: .; j_gene: TRBJ2-7; CDR3nt: TGCAGCGTTGTTACAGGGTTGGCCCCTGGGGAGCAGTACTTC; CDR3aa: CSVVTGLAPGEQYF
d_gene: .; v_gene: TRBV5-1; abundance: .; j_gene: TRBJ1-2; CDR3nt: TGCGCCAGCAGCGCCGACAGAACATCTAACTATGGCTACACCTTC; CDR3aa: CASSADRTSNYGYTF
d_gene: .; v_gene: TRBV7-2; abundance: .; j_gene: TRBJ2-2; CDR3nt: TGTGCCAGCAGCTTAGAGTGGCAGCCAGAAATCACCGGGGAGCTGTCTTTT; CDR3aa: CASSLEWQPEITGELSF
d_gene: .; v_gene: TRBV6-1; abundance: .; j_gene: TRBJ2-1; CDR3nt: TGTGCCAGCAGTGATAGCTACAATGAGCAGTTCTTC; CDR3aa: CASSDSYNEQFF
d_gene: .; v_gene: TRBV10-3; abundance: .; j_gene: TRBJ1-1; CDR3nt: TGTGCCATCAGTGAGTCGAAGGGGACGAACACTGAAGCTTTCTTT; CDR3aa: CAISESKGTNTEAFF
d_gene: TRBD2; v_gene: TRBV2; abundance: .; j_gene: TRBJ2-3; CDR3nt: TGTGCCAGCAGTAACCCGGGACTAGCGGGAGGCCAATTCACAGATACGCAGTATTTT; CDR3aa: CASSNPGLAGGQFTDTQYF
d_gene: .; v_gene: TRBV5-1; abundance: .; j_gene: TRBJ2-7; CDR3nt: TGCGCCAGCAGCTTGGGATGGGACTCCTTCGAGCAGTACTTC; CDR3aa: CASSLGWDSFEQYF
d_gene: TRBD2; v_gene: TRBV5-6; abundance: .; j_gene: TRBJ2-5; CDR3nt: TGTGCCAGCAGCCAGCGGGGAGAGACCCAGTACTTC; CDR3aa: CASSQRGETQYF
d_gene: .; v_gene: TRBV5-8; abundance: .; j_gene: TRBJ1-2; CDR3nt: TGTGCCAGCAGCTTGGCCGGGGGTCCAGCGACCTCTTCCTACACCTTC; CDR3aa: CASSLAGGPATSSYTF